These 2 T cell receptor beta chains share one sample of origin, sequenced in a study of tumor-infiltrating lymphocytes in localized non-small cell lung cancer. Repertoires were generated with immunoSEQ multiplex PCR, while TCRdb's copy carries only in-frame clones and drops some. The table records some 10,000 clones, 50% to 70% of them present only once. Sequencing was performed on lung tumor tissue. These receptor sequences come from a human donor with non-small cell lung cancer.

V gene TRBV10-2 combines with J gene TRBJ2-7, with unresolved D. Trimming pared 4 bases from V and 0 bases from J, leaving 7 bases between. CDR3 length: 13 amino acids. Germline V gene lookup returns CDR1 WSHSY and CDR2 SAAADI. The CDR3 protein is CASSGDHSYEQYF. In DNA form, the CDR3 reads TGCGCCAGCAGTGGCGACCACTCCTACGAGCAGTACTTC.

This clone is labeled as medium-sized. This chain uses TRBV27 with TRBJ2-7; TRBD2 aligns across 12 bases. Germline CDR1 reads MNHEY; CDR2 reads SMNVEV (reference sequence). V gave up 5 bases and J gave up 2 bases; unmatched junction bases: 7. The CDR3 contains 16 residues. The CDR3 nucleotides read TGTGCCAGCAGTCCCATACTAGCGGGAGGTCCCTACGAGCAGTACTTC. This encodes CASSPILAGGPYEQYF.